This T cell receptor (beta chain) was profiled in a study of tumor and adjacent non-tumor tissue in lung cancer. Study-wide results and limits: Patients with more diverse tumor TCRs had worse survival.

This sample's RNA came from whole unsorted tissue. Three rounds of nested PCR, following a modified ARM-PCR protocol, produced the TCRbeta library. TCRdb analysed the multiplex PCR reads with MiXCR anew, one entry per CDR3 protein. Among 75,000 to 80,000 distinct CDR3 sequences listed, 75% to 90% were seen once. Germline lookup yields CDR1 SGHAT and CDR2 FQNNGV. The CDR3 covers 14 residues. This clonotype was observed a handful of times. Its matching antigen is unknown. The junction does not match germline at one end; this may be a read error. The source material was lung tumor tissue. The receptor was isolated from a woman between 45 and 65 years old with non-small cell lung cancer. The genes are TRBV11-2 and TRBJ2-7, with D maybe TRBD2 (5 bases). CDR3 amino acids: CPSSLGRASYEQYF. DNA for the CDR3: TGCCCCAGCAGCTTAGGGCGGGCGTCCTACGAGCAGTACTTC.